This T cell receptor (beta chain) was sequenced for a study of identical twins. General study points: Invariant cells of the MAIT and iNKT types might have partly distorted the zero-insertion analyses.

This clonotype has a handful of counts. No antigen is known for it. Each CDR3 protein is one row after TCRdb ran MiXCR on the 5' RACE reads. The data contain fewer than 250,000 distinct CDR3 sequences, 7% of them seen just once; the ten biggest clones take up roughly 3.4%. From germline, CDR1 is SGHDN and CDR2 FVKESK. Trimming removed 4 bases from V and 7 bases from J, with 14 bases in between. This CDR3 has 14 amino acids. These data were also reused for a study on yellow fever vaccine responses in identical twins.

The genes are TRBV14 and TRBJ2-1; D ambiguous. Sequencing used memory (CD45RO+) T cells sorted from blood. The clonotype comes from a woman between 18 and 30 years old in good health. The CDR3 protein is CASSLVGNLNEQFF. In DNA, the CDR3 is TGTGCCAGCAGCCTGGTAGGGAATTTGAATGAGCAGTTCTTC.